This entry features one T cell receptor (beta chain) sequence. Its antigen is not identified. The sample belongs to a study of regulatory and conventional T cells in RAG deficiency. Points from the study as a whole: RAG-deficient patients showed markedly lower Shannon entropy and higher Simpson indices than control T-cell subsets.

Genomic DNA came from blood conventional CD4+ T cells gated CD25-low CD127-high. With 6 bases clipped from V and 3 bases from J, the junction kept 1 base outside the gene matches. CDR3 size: 13 residues. Germline V gene data show CDR1 as MGHRA and CDR2 as YSYEKL. Sequencing used immunoSEQ multiplex PCR; TCRdb keeps in-frame clones, though not all of them. The table has tens of thousands of clones, roughly 96% seen once. This sample was shared with a second study, whose subject was regulatory T cells. That paper notes: The PCR used 52 TRBV and 13 TRBJ primers. Patient repertoires had restricted TRB V-J pairs and skewed V and J usage, most in Tregs.

The genes are TRBV4-1 and TRBJ2-7; 11 bases align to TRBD1. The specimen sequenced was CD25- CD4+ T cells sorted from blood. The source of this sequence is a human donor in good health. The DNA for the CDR3 is TGCGCCAGCAGGGGGACAGGGGGCTACGAGCAGTACTTC. This encodes CASRGTGGYEQYF.